Listed here is a single T cell receptor beta chain. Antigen unknown. V was clipped by 0 bases and J by 5 bases, with 16 bases between them. The germline gives CDR1 LGHDT, CDR2 YNNKEL (reference sequence). The CDR3 runs to 16 residues. This sample stems from a study of T cell responses to AZD1222 COVID-19 vaccine. The assay was immunoSEQ multiplex PCR, and TCRdb's table has in-frame clones only and misses some. Altogether roughly 180,000 clones are present, around 90% being singletons, with the ten largest covering 1.9%. Overall study findings and caveats: Vaccination with two AZD1222 doses was followed by a rise in Spike-specific TCR breadth and depth. Only a handful of AZD1222 recipients tested seropositive at baseline.

The receptor's source is an adult in good health. The chain joins TRBV3-1 (or the pseudogene TRBV3-2) to TRBJ1-2; D is ambiguous. This specimen consisted of peripheral blood, obtained on day 0 of AZD1222 vaccination. The CDR3 reads CASSQDDARSLYGYTF. The CDR3 nucleotides are TGTGCCAGCAGCCAAGATGACGCCCGGAGTCTTTATGGCTACACCTTC.